A single sample gave rise to the 16 T cell receptor beta chains below, sequenced in a study of control samples from healthy donors and cancer patients. The data were produced by immunoSEQ multiplex PCR, yet TCRdb's version contains in-frame clones alone and is incomplete. The sample has around 150,000 clones; around 94% are singletons. Sequenced material: PBMCs. These receptors were collected from a man in his 60s with colorectal cancer.

The rearrangement links TRBV5-4 to TRBJ2-5; D is undetermined. Per the germline V gene, CDR1 is SGHNT and CDR2 is YYREEE (reference sequence). The CDR3 sequence is 15 residues long. V shed 4 bases and J shed 0 bases, with 13 bases lying between them. CDR3 DNA sequence: TGTGCCAGCAGCATACGGACCGGGTACCAAGAGACCCAGTACTTC. Its protein is CASSIRTGYQETQYF.

The chain has TRBV5-1 and TRBJ1-1; TRBD1 might be the D (5 bases). This CDR3 comprises 13 residues. Trimming removed 2 bases from V and 4 bases from J, with 9 bases in between. Germline V gene sequence: CDR1 SGHRS, CDR2 YFSETQ. CDR3 in amino acids: CASSLPRATEAFF. DNA of the CDR3: TGCGCCAGCAGCTTACCCAGGGCCACTGAAGCTTTCTTT.

The chain employs TRBV24-1 and TRBJ1-5; D possibly corresponds to TRBD1 (5 bases). CDR3 length: 13 amino acids. Trimming cost V 6 bases and J 2 bases, with 7 bases left between them. CDR1 is KGHDR, CDR2 SFDVKD, per germline. CDR3 sequence (DNA): TGTGCCACCAGTCTAGGGGGCAATCAGCCCCAGCATTTT. It translates to CATSLGGNQPQHF.

The chain recombines TRBV18 with TRBJ1-2; D unclear. V was shortened by 6 bases and J by 7 bases, with 21 bases between the two germline ends. The CDR3 extends over 15 amino acids. Germline assignment: CDR1 KGHSH and CDR2 LQKENI. CDR3 sequence (DNA): TGTGCCAGCTCTTCCCCCACGCGGGTCGGAGGTGGCTACACCTTC. Its translation: CASSSPTRVGGGYTF.

V is TRBV6-6 and J is TRBJ2-1; the D is unclear. This CDR3 has 11 amino acids. Germline assignment: CDR1 MNHNY and CDR2 SVGAGI (reference sequence). V was trimmed by 8 bases and J by 7 bases, leaving 9 bases between them. The CDR3 coding sequence is TGTGCCAGCTCCGAGGCTAATGAGCAGTTCTTC. Its protein is CASSEANEQFF.

The chain recombines TRBV9 with TRBJ1-4; D is perhaps TRBD1 (6 bases). The CDR3 totals 23 residues. V shed 0 bases and J shed 6 bases, with 36 bases lying between them. Per the germline V gene, CDR1 is SGDLS and CDR2 is YYNGEE. The CDR3 sequence: CASSVVLSSTMGATWRVHEKLFF. Written as DNA, the CDR3 is TGTGCCAGCAGCGTAGTGCTCAGTTCCACCATGGGGGCTACTTGGAGGGTTCATGAAAAACTGTTTTTT.

The chain links TRBV3-1 (or the pseudogene TRBV3-2) to TRBJ2-7, with D possibly TRBD1 on 6 matching bases. The germline gives CDR1 LGHDT, CDR2 YNNKEL (reference sequence). The CDR3 totals 17 residues. The ends were cut back, 0 bases at V and 5 bases at J, with 20 bases in the middle. The CDR3 coding sequence is TGTGCCAGCAGCCAAGATCTAGATCTCACAGGGCGGGACGAGCAGTACTTC. Its translation is CASSQDLDLTGRDEQYF.

This chain uses TRBV20-1 with TRBJ2-5; D is perhaps TRBD1 (5 bases). From germline, CDR1 is DFQATT and CDR2 SNEGSKA (reference sequence). There are 11 residues in the CDR3. Trimming shortened V by 3 bases and J by 5 bases, and 7 bases separated the two germline ends. The CDR3 coding sequence is TGCAGTGCTAGGCCAGGGGAGACCCAGTACTTC. Protein sequence: CSARPGETQYF.

J is TRBJ2-3 and V is TRBV13; maybe TRBD2 (6 bases). This CDR3 region has 15 residues. Germline CDR1 and CDR2: PRHDT and FYEKMQ (reference sequence). The V end lost 4 bases, the J end lost 4 bases, and 15 bases lay between the germline ends. CDR3 sequence reads: CASSSASSSADTQYF. The CDR3, as DNA: TGTGCCAGCAGCTCTGCCTCCTCTAGCGCAGATACGCAGTATTTT. Together with reference TRBV13 and TRBJ2-3, the CDR3 gives the full variable domain: AAGVIQSPRHLIKEKRETATLKCYPIPRHDTVYWYQQGPGQDPQFLISFYEKMQSDKGSIPDRFSAQQFSDYHSELNMSSLELGDSALYFCASSSASSSADTQYFGPGTRLTVL.

The V gene is TRBV10-3, the J gene TRBJ2-2; D is unclear. Trimming left V 4 bases short and J 0 bases short, with 12 bases between. This CDR3 region has 16 residues. CDR1 is ENHRY and CDR2 is SYGVKD in the germline V gene. The CDR3 reads CAISGTVGSNTGELFF. The CDR3 coding sequence is TGTGCCATCAGTGGAACGGTCGGGTCGAACACCGGGGAGCTGTTTTTT.

This clone was picked up a small number of times. The gene calls are TRBV9 and TRBJ1-2, with 10 bases that match TRBD1. Losses at the gene ends were 0 bases for V and 6 bases for J; bases not matched to a gene: 2. Per germline, CDR1 SGDLS and CDR2 YYNGEE. This CDR3 comprises 14 residues. CDR3 region: CASSVGTGGHGYTF. In DNA, the CDR3 is TGTGCCAGCAGCGTAGGGACAGGGGGGCATGGCTACACCTTC.

V is TRBV4-1 and J is TRBJ1-5; no definite D call. This CDR3 spans 14 amino acids. The germline CDR1 and CDR2 sequences are MGHRA and YSYEKL. V lost 1 base, J lost 2 bases, and 6 bases lay in between. CDR3 protein: CASSQAPGNQPQHF. DNA for the CDR3: TGCGCCAGCAGCCAAGCCCCGGGCAATCAGCCCCAGCATTTT.

This chain joins TRBV5-1 and TRBJ2-5; D tentatively fits TRBD1 or TRBD2 (5 bases each). Trimming shortened V by 0 bases and J by 4 bases, and 13 bases separated the two germline ends. Germline V lookup: CDR1 SGHRS, CDR2 YFSETQ. The CDR3 spans 15 residues. The CDR3 region is CASSLEGAGGETQYF. The CDR3 bases are TGCGCCAGCAGCTTGGAAGGGGCGGGTGGAGAGACCCAGTACTTC.

The CDR3 sequence is CASSLDRAVQEQYF. In DNA, the CDR3 is TGCGCCAGCAGCTTGGACAGGGCGGTACAGGAGCAGTACTTC. The chain recombines TRBV5-1 with TRBJ2-7; perhaps TRBD1 as D (6 bases). CDR1 and CDR2 from the germline V gene are SGHRS and YFSETQ. The V and J ends lost 0 bases and 7 bases respectively, with 14 bases between them. The CDR3 runs to 14 residues.

This chain uses TRBV19 with TRBJ1-2; D is possibly TRBD1 (6 bases). Per germline, CDR1 LNHDA and CDR2 SQIVND (reference sequence). The CDR3 has 14 residues. Deletions cut 5 bases from V and 3 bases from J, with 13 bases between. CDR3 sequence reads: CASSPRQDYYGYTF. CDR3 DNA sequence: TGTGCCAGTAGTCCACGACAGGATTACTATGGCTACACCTTC.

The J gene is TRBJ1-5, the V gene TRBV3-1 (or the pseudogene TRBV3-2); 9 nucleotides align to TRBD1. Germline CDR1 is LGHDT and CDR2 is YNNKEL (reference sequence). Trimming removed 5 bases from V and 4 bases from J; junction bases left unmatched: 6. This CDR3 spans 15 amino acids. CDR3 sequence (DNA): TGTGCCAGCAGCTTACAACAGGGGGCGAATCAGCCCCAGCATTTT. Encoded protein: CASSLQQGANQPQHF.